The 5 T cell receptor beta chains reported below all come from one sample, sequenced in a study of cytomegalovirus exposure and HLA in healthy donors. Vbeta (60) and Jbeta (13) primers were used in the PCR. The assay was immunoSEQ multiplex PCR, and TCRdb's table has in-frame clones only and misses some. The table shows fewer than 200,000 clones, with about 76% occurring only once. The sample consisted of PBMCs. The receptors were sampled from a woman between 40 and 55 years old in good health and CMV-seropositive.

The J gene is TRBJ2-3, the V gene TRBV30; D might be TRBD1 (5 bases). The CDR3 runs 14 residues. CDR1 and CDR2 (germline): GTSNPN, SVGIG (reference sequence). V dropped 4 bases and J dropped 0 bases, with 11 bases sitting between them. CDR3 coding DNA: TGTGCCTGGAAGAAGGGGCGGAGCACAGATACGCAGTATTTT. This codes for CAWKKGRSTDTQYF.

The gene calls are TRBV19 and TRBJ1-1; 10 positions match TRBD1. Germline V gives CDR1 LNHDA, CDR2 SQIVND (reference sequence). The V segment lost 7 bases and the J segment 3 bases; nucleotides outside the gene matches: 8. This CDR3 contains 15 residues. The CDR3 protein is CASNWAGTGDTEAFF. CDR3 sequence (DNA): TGTGCCAGTAATTGGGCCGGGACAGGGGACACTGAAGCTTTCTTT. Looking up the rest from reference TRBV19 and TRBJ1-1 gives the full variable domain: DGGITQSPKYLFRKEGQNVTLSCEQNLNHDAMYWYRQDPGQGLRLIYYSQIVNDFQKGDIAEGYSVSREKKESFPLTVTSAQKNPTAFYLCASNWAGTGDTEAFFGQGTRLTVV.

The chain joins TRBV6-4 to TRBJ2-1; 11 bases fit TRBD1. Germline V CDR1 and CDR2: MRHNA, SNTAGT. The CDR3 contains 15 residues. Trimming at V came to 6 bases and at J to 8 bases, leaving 9 bases not matched to a gene. In nucleotides, the CDR3 is TGTGCCAGCAGCCAGGACAGGGGGCGCTTGGATGAGCAGTTCTTC. This translates into CASSQDRGRLDEQFF.

The V and J genes are TRBV7-7 and TRBJ2-7; 7 nucleotides line up with TRBD1. Germline V lookup: CDR1 SSHAT, CDR2 FNYEAQ (reference sequence). J gave up 7 bases and V 5 bases, and 14 bases lay outside the gene matches. The CDR3 is 15 amino acids. Written as DNA, the CDR3 is TGTGCCAGCAGCCCTCGACAGGGTAGGGTCGCTGAGCAGTACTTC. Amino acid sequence: CASSPRQGRVAEQYF.

V and J are TRBV27 and TRBJ2-7, with 7 bases matching TRBD2. Unmatched junction bases numbered 9, after V lost 1 base and J lost 3 bases. The CDR3 contains 16 residues. Germline-derived CDR1 and CDR2 are MNHEY and SMNVEV (reference sequence). The CDR3 loop reads CASSLLAGDAIYEQYF. The CDR3 DNA follows: TGTGCCAGCAGTTTATTGGCGGGAGACGCGATCTACGAGCAGTACTTC.